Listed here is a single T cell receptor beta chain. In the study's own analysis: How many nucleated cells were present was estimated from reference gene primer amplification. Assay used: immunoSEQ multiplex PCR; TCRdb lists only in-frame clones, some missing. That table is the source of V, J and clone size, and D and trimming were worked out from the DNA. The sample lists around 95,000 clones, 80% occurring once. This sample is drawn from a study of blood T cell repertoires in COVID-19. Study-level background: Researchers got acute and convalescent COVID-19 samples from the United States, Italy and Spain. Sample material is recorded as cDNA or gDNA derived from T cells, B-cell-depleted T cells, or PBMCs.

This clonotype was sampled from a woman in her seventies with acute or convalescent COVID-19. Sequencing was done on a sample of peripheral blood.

As DNA, the CDR3 is TGTGCCAGCTCCCTCGGGACAGGCGCCGGGACCCAGTACTTC. This sequence encodes CASSLGTGAGTQYF. This chain connects TRBV18 to TRBJ2-5; 8 bases align to TRBD1. V lost 6 bases, J lost 7 bases, and 10 bases stayed unmatched. This CDR3 contains 14 residues. Germline CDR1 KGHSH, CDR2 LQKENI.